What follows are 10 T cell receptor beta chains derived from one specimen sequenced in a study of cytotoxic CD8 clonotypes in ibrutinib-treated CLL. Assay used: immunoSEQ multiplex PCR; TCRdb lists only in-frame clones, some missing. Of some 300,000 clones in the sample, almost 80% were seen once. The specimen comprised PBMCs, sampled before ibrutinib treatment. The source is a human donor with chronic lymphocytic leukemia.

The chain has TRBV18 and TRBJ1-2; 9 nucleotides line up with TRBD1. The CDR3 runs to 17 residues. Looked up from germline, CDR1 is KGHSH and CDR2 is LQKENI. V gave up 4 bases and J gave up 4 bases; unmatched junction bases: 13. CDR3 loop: CASSLEQGAIVGYGYTF. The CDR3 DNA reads TGTGCCAGCTCACTAGAACAGGGGGCGATTGTTGGCTATGGCTACACCTTC. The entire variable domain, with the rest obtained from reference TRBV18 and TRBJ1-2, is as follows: NAGVMQNPRHLVRRRGQEARLRCSPMKGHSHVYWYRQLPEEGLKFMVYLQKENIIDESGMPKERFSAEFPKEGPSILRIQQVVRGDSAAYFCASSLEQGAIVGYGYTFGSGTRLTVV.

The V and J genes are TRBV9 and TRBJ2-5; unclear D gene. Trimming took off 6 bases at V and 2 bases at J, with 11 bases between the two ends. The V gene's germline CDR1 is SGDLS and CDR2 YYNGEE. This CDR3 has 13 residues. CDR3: CASNRVNQETQYF. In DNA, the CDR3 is TGTGCCAGCAATAGGGTTAATCAAGAGACCCAGTACTTC.

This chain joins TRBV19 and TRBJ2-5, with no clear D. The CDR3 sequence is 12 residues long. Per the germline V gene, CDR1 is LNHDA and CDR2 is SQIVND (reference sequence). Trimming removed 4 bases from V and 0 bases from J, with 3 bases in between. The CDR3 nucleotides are TGTGCCAGTAGTAGAGACCAAGAGACCCAGTACTTC. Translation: CASSRDQETQYF.

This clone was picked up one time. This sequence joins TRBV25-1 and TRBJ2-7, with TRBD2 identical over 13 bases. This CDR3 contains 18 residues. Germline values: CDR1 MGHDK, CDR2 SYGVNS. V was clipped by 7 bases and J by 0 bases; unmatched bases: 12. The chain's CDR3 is CASIGSGTSGKSSYEQYF. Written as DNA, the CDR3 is TGTGCCAGCATAGGGTCTGGGACTAGCGGGAAGAGCTCCTACGAGCAGTACTTC.

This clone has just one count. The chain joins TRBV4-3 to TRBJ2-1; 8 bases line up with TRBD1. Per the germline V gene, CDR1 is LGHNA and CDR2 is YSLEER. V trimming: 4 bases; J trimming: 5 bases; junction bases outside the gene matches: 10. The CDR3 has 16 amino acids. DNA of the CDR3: TGCGCCAGCAGCCGGATCACCGGGACAGGAGACAATGAGCAGTTCTTC. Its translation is CASSRITGTGDNEQFF.

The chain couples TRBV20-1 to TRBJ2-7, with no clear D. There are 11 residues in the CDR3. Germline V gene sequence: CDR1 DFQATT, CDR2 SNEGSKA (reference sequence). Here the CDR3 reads CSTLNYDEQYF. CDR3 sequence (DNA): TGCAGCACACTAAACTACGACGAGCAGTACTTC.

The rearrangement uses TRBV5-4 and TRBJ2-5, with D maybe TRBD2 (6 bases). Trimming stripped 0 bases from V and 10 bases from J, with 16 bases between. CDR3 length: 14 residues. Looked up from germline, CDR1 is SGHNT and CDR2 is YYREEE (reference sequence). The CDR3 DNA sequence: TGTGCCAGCAGCTTGGATACCGCACTCGGGGGCCAGTACTTC. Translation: CASSLDTALGGQYF.

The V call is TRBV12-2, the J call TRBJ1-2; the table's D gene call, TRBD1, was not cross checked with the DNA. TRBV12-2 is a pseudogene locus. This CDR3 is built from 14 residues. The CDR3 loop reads CASRPVGTATGYTF. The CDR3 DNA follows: TGTGCAAGTCGCCCAGTCGGGACAGCAACCGGCTACACCTTC.

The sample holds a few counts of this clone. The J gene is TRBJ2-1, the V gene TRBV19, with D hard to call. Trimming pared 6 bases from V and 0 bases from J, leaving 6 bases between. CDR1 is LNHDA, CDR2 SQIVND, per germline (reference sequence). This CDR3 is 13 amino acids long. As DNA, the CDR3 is TGTGCCAGTAGACAGAGCTCCTACAATGAGCAGTTCTTC. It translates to CASRQSSYNEQFF.

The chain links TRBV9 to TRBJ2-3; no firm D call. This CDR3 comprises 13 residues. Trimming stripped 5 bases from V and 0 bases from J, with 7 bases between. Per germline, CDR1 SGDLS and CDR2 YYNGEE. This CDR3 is CASRESSTDTQYF. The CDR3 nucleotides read TGTGCCAGCAGAGAGTCTAGCACAGATACGCAGTATTTT.